One TCR beta chain is described in this entry. Antigen unknown. Naivety among CD8 cells was defined by CD45RO negativity and positive CCR7 selection, thereby excluding terminally differentiated effector memory CD45RA+ cells. This specimen belongs to a study of shared clonotypes between healthy human individuals. Study results and caveats: Sorted-subset sequencing was shown by rarefaction to be incomplete despite large depth.

Assay execution took place at the deep level. Using immunoSEQ multiplex PCR, the repertoire was profiled, and TCRdb retains in-frame clones only, with some absent. Of nearly 2 million clones listed, about 95% are singletons. This sequence originates from a man between 18 and 35 years old in good health. Specimen: naive CD8+ T cells sorted from blood.

CDR3 coding DNA: TGTGCCAGCAGTTTTCTAGCGGGATCCAACCACGAGCAGTACTTC. Residues: CASSFLAGSNHEQYF. The genes are TRBV27 and TRBJ2-7; the match to TRBD2 covers 9 bases. CDR3 length: 15 residues. From germline, CDR1 is MNHEY and CDR2 SMNVEV (reference sequence). Unmatched junction bases numbered 8, after V lost 3 bases and J lost 5 bases.